This is a list of T cell receptor beta chains from one sample in a study of cytomegalovirus exposure and HLA in healthy donors. Only in-frame clones appear in the TCRdb table, and some are missing; sequencing was by immunoSEQ multiplex PCR. The sample records about 200,000 clones, about four fifths being singletons. The sample comprised PBMCs. The receptor set was obtained from a man aged 40-55 years in good health and CMV-seropositive. The CDR3 runs from the conserved cysteine through the conserved F or W. Each record gives: clone size, V gene, J gene, D gene, CDR3 DNA, CDR3 protein. A D gene is named only where the DNA matches it firmly. The listing skips clone size in some rows; elsewhere it reads once, few, many or a size class.

clone_size: few; v_call: TRBV5-3; j_call: TRBJ2-3; d_call: TRBD2; cdr3_nt: TGTGCCAGAAGCCGCTCTTGGCTAGCGGGAGGTCCTGGAGATACGCAGTATTTT; cdr3_aa: CARSRSWLAGGPGDTQYF
clone_size: .; v_call: TRBV5-1; j_call: TRBJ1-1; d_call: .; cdr3_nt: TGCGCCAGCAGCTCATGGGGGGACGACACTGAAGCTTTCTTT; cdr3_aa: CASSSWGDDTEAFF
clone_size: .; v_call: TRBV11-2; j_call: TRBJ2-7; d_call: TRBD1; cdr3_nt: TGTGCCAGCAGCCAAACAGGGGCCGAGCAGTACTTC; cdr3_aa: CASSQTGAEQYF
clone_size: .; v_call: TRBV9; j_call: TRBJ2-1; d_call: TRBD2; cdr3_nt: TGTGCCAGCAGCGTAGGCGGGGGTATCTACAATGAGCAGTTCTTC; cdr3_aa: CASSVGGGIYNEQFF
clone_size: .; v_call: TRBV18; j_call: TRBJ1-4; d_call: .; cdr3_nt: TGTGCCAGCTCACCACGGCAGGCAACTAATGAAAAACTGTTTTTT; cdr3_aa: CASSPRQATNEKLFF
clone_size: .; v_call: TRBV27; j_call: TRBJ1-1; d_call: .; cdr3_nt: TGTGCCAGCCGAGGGCAGGGGCGAAGAAAGGCGACTGAAGCTTTCTTT; cdr3_aa: CASRGQGRRKATEAFF
clone_size: .; v_call: TRBV6-5; j_call: TRBJ2-7; d_call: .; cdr3_nt: TGTGCCAGCAGTTACTCGACAGGAGAGCAGTACTTC; cdr3_aa: CASSYSTGEQYF
clone_size: .; v_call: TRBV4-3; j_call: TRBJ2-6; d_call: .; cdr3_nt: TGCGCCAGCAGCCAAGATCTTCAAATCCTCTCTGGGGCCAACGGCCTGACTTTC; cdr3_aa: CASSQDLQILSGANGLTF
clone_size: .; v_call: TRBV2; j_call: TRBJ1-2; d_call: .; cdr3_nt: TGTGCCAGCAGTCTCGAGAGGGAAAATGGCTACACCTTC; cdr3_aa: CASSLERENGYTF
clone_size: .; v_call: TRBV27; j_call: TRBJ2-3; d_call: TRBD1; cdr3_nt: TGTGCCAGCAGTTTTTCACAGGGGGACCGCACAGATACGCAGTATTTT; cdr3_aa: CASSFSQGDRTDTQYF
clone_size: .; v_call: TRBV7-2; j_call: TRBJ2-7; d_call: TRBD2; cdr3_nt: TGTGCCAGCAGCTTAGAGTGGGGGACGGGGGGGCAGTACTTC; cdr3_aa: CASSLEWGTGGQYF
clone_size: .; v_call: TRBV9; j_call: TRBJ2-2; d_call: .; cdr3_nt: TGTGCCAGCAGCCACGGGGGAGCGAACACCGGGGAGCTGTTTTTT; cdr3_aa: CASSHGGANTGELFF
clone_size: few; v_call: TRBV5-1; j_call: TRBJ2-5; d_call: TRBD2; cdr3_nt: TGCGCCAGCAGCTTGCGAAGCGGGAGCCCAGAGACCCAGTACTTC; cdr3_aa: CASSLRSGSPETQYF
clone_size: .; v_call: TRBV7-8; j_call: TRBJ2-2; d_call: TRBD1; cdr3_nt: TGTGCCAGCAGCTCGACAGGGGCGATTGTCACCGGGGAGCTGTTTTTT; cdr3_aa: CASSSTGAIVTGELFF
clone_size: .; v_call: TRBV12-5; j_call: TRBJ2-1; d_call: TRBD1; cdr3_nt: TGTGCTAGTGGTCTGGGCACAGGGGTCCTCTACAATGAGCAGTTCTTC; cdr3_aa: CASGLGTGVLYNEQFF
clone_size: .; v_call: TRBV10-3; j_call: TRBJ1-3; d_call: TRBD1; cdr3_nt: TGTGCCACAGGGACAGGGTACGGAAACACCATATATTTT; cdr3_aa: CATGTGYGNTIYF
clone_size: .; v_call: TRBV4-1; j_call: TRBJ1-4; d_call: TRBD1; cdr3_nt: TGCGCCAGCAGCCAAGCCGGGACAGGCCAAAAACTGTTTTTT; cdr3_aa: CASSQAGTGQKLFF
clone_size: .; v_call: TRBV5-1; j_call: TRBJ2-7; d_call: .; cdr3_nt: TGCGCCAGCAGTAGTGAACAGGCCCCCTACGAGCAGTACTTC; cdr3_aa: CASSSEQAPYEQYF
clone_size: .; v_call: TRBV6-5; j_call: TRBJ1-5; d_call: .; cdr3_nt: TGTGCCAGCAGTCCAAATAGCAATCAGCCCCAGCATTTT; cdr3_aa: CASSPNSNQPQHF
clone_size: .; v_call: TRBV11-3; j_call: TRBJ2-7; d_call: .; cdr3_nt: TGTGCCAGCAGCTTAGGACCACCAAACTACGAGCAGTACTTC; cdr3_aa: CASSLGPPNYEQYF
clone_size: .; v_call: TRBV6-5; j_call: TRBJ2-1; d_call: .; cdr3_nt: TGTGCCACCATGACCGGGTTCGTCGACAATGAGCAGTTCTTC; cdr3_aa: CATMTGFVDNEQFF
clone_size: few; v_call: TRBV7-6; j_call: TRBJ1-5; d_call: .; cdr3_nt: TGTGCCAGCAGCCCCGGGACACCTACTCAGCCCCAGCATTTT; cdr3_aa: CASSPGTPTQPQHF
clone_size: few; v_call: TRBV5-1; j_call: TRBJ1-2; d_call: TRBD1; cdr3_nt: TGCGCCAGCCGGACAGGGGGGGGCTATGGCTACACCTTC; cdr3_aa: CASRTGGGYGYTF
clone_size: .; v_call: TRBV29-1; j_call: TRBJ1-1; d_call: TRBD1; cdr3_nt: TGCAGCGTTGAAAGGGCCGGAGGCAGGGGGGAAGCTTTCTTT; cdr3_aa: CSVERAGGRGEAFF
clone_size: .; v_call: TRBV18; j_call: TRBJ2-5; d_call: .; cdr3_nt: TGTGCCAGCTCACCCGGCCAGGGGTACCAAGAGACCCAGTACTTC; cdr3_aa: CASSPGQGYQETQYF
clone_size: .; v_call: TRBV28; j_call: TRBJ2-7; d_call: TRBD2; cdr3_nt: TGTGCCAGCAGGAGGACTAGCGGGAGGGAATACGAGCAGTACTTC; cdr3_aa: CASRRTSGREYEQYF
clone_size: .; v_call: TRBV7-9; j_call: TRBJ1-6; d_call: TRBD1; cdr3_nt: TGTGCCAGCAGCTTACGGAGGGGGCTGAATTCACCCCTCCACTTT; cdr3_aa: CASSLRRGLNSPLHF
clone_size: .; v_call: TRBV1; j_call: TRBJ1-3; d_call: .; cdr3_nt: TGCACCAGCAGCCTCAAGTTACCTCGCTTCGGGAACACCATATATTTT; cdr3_aa: CTSSLKLPRFGNTIYF
clone_size: .; v_call: TRBV7-2; j_call: TRBJ1-1; d_call: .; cdr3_nt: TGTGCCAGCAGCTTATTGGGGCTGGGGAACACTGAAGCTTTCTTT; cdr3_aa: CASSLLGLGNTEAFF
clone_size: .; v_call: TRBV5-5; j_call: TRBJ1-5; d_call: .; cdr3_nt: TGTGCCAGCAGCGATGCCGGGACTTATAGCAATCAGCCCCAGCATTTT; cdr3_aa: CASSDAGTYSNQPQHF
clone_size: .; v_call: TRBV9; j_call: TRBJ1-3; d_call: .; cdr3_nt: TGTGCCAGCAGCGTAGCAGGATCTGGAAACACCATATATTTT; cdr3_aa: CASSVAGSGNTIYF
clone_size: .; v_call: TRBV18; j_call: TRBJ1-3; d_call: .; cdr3_nt: TGTGCCAGCTCACTAGACCAGGGCCTCCGCTCTGGAAACACCATATATTTT; cdr3_aa: CASSLDQGLRSGNTIYF
clone_size: .; v_call: TRBV29-1; j_call: TRBJ2-3; d_call: TRBD1; cdr3_nt: TGCAGCGTTGAATTGGGGACAGGGCGCACAGATACGCAGTATTTT; cdr3_aa: CSVELGTGRTDTQYF
clone_size: .; v_call: TRBV27; j_call: TRBJ1-1; d_call: .; cdr3_nt: TGTGCCAGCAGGACCCCCGGGGGGAACACTGAAGCTTTCTTT; cdr3_aa: CASRTPGGNTEAFF
clone_size: .; v_call: TRBV30; j_call: TRBJ1-1; d_call: TRBD1; cdr3_nt: TGTGCCTGGAGGGCGGGACAGTTCTTTATGAACACTGAAGCTTTCTTT; cdr3_aa: CAWRAGQFFMNTEAFF
clone_size: .; v_call: TRBV30; j_call: TRBJ1-1; d_call: TRBD1; cdr3_nt: TGTGCCTGGAGAGATGACAGGGAGTGGACTGAAGCTTTCTTT; cdr3_aa: CAWRDDREWTEAFF
clone_size: once; v_call: TRBV5-6; j_call: TRBJ2-7; d_call: TRBD1; cdr3_nt: TGTGCCAGCAGCTCGGGACAGCGCCTCGAGCAGTACTTC; cdr3_aa: CASSSGQRLEQYF
clone_size: few; v_call: TRBV6-5; j_call: TRBJ2-2; d_call: TRBD2; cdr3_nt: TGTGCCAGCAGTTTTTATCTAGCGGGGAACACCGGGGAGCTGTTTTTT; cdr3_aa: CASSFYLAGNTGELFF
clone_size: once; v_call: TRBV30; j_call: TRBJ1-2; d_call: TRBD1; cdr3_nt: TGTGCCTGGGAGACAGGGGACGGGGATGGCTACACCTTC; cdr3_aa: CAWETGDGDGYTF